This passage covers 17 T cell receptor beta chains from one sample sequenced in a study of blood T cell repertoires in COVID-19. Assay: immunoSEQ multiplex PCR; the TCRdb copy retains only in-frame clones and omits some. The sample contains 99,000 or so clones, around 86% of which appear only once. Sequenced sample: peripheral blood. The receptors derive from a man aged 50 or older with acute or convalescent COVID-19.

The chain links TRBV12-3 or TRBV12-4 to TRBJ2-4; 7 nucleotides line up with TRBD1. The trim removed 6 bases at V and 9 bases at J, leaving 8 bases unmatched. The CDR3 runs 13 residues. The chain's CDR3 is CASSPTGVGIQYF. The CDR3 DNA is TGTGCCAGCAGCCCAACAGGGGTTGGCATTCAGTACTTC.

The chain combines TRBV10-2 with TRBJ2-1; D might be TRBD1 (5 bases). V was cut by 8 bases and J by 5 bases, with 7 bases left in between. This CDR3 comprises 11 residues. CDR1 and CDR2 from the germline V gene are WSHSY and SAAADI. In DNA form, the CDR3 reads TGCGCCAGCGGACACAACAATGAGCAGTTCTTC. Its translation: CASGHNNEQFF.

The chain employs TRBV7-9 and TRBJ1-2, with 9 positions matching TRBD1. The V gene end was trimmed by 2 bases and the J gene end by 2 bases; junction bases not matched to a gene: 12. The CDR3 has 18 residues. Looked up from germline, CDR1 is SEHNR and CDR2 is FQNEAQ (reference sequence). CDR3 DNA: TGTGCCAGCAGCTTAACGGGCGGGACAGGGTACAAAAACTATGGCTACACCTTC. Protein product: CASSLTGGTGYKNYGYTF. The entire variable domain, with the rest obtained from reference TRBV7-9 and TRBJ1-2, is as follows: DTGVSQNPRHKITKRGQNVTFRCDPISEHNRLYWYRQTLGQGPEFLTYFQNEAQLEKSRLLSDRFSAERPKGSFSTLEIQRTEQGDSAMYLCASSLTGGTGYKNYGYTFGSGTRLTVV.

The DNA of the CDR3 is TGTGCCAGCAGTTATGGGACTAGCGGGAGGGGAGAGGAGACCCAGTACTTC. Amino acids: CASSYGTSGRGEETQYF. The chain couples TRBV27 to TRBJ2-5; 16 bases align to TRBD2. CDR1 is MNHEY and CDR2 is SMNVEV in the germline V gene (reference sequence). Trimming cost V 4 bases and J 5 bases; bases outside gene matches: 7. The length of the CDR3 is 17 residues.

This clone was detected once. The V call is TRBV2, the J call TRBJ2-5; D gene uncertain. The V end was cut by 6 bases, the J end by 9 bases, with 20 bases between. Germline CDR1 reads SNHLY; CDR2 reads FYNNEI. The CDR3 is made up of 14 amino acids. As DNA, the CDR3 is TGTGCCAGCAGAGGTCAGGCCATCCAAGTGCCCCAGTACTTC. This sequence encodes CASRGQAIQVPQYF.

The rearrangement uses TRBV19 and TRBJ1-3; the D gene is possibly TRBD1 (6 bases). Trimming left V 6 bases short and J 0 bases short, with 12 bases between. Germline CDR1 and CDR2: LNHDA and SQIVND (reference sequence). CDR3 length: 15 residues. CDR3 DNA sequence: TGTGCCAGTAGCGGCGGACAGTTCTCTGGAAACACCATATATTTT. It codes for CASSGGQFSGNTIYF.

The V gene is TRBV19, the J gene TRBJ1-1, with 7 nucleotides matching TRBD1. The V and J ends lost 4 bases and 5 bases, in that order; junction bases with no gene match: 4. Germline V gene sequence: CDR1 LNHDA, CDR2 SQIVND (reference sequence). This CDR3 spans 13 amino acids. The CDR3 loop is CASSTTGTTEAFF. Here the CDR3 DNA reads TGTGCCAGTAGTACGACAGGGACGACTGAAGCTTTCTTT.

The chain recombines TRBV18 with TRBJ1-1; D ambiguous. The CDR3 is 13 residues long. The germline CDR1 and CDR2 sequences are KGHSH and LQKENI. V was cut by 2 bases and J by 3 bases, with 7 bases left in between. CDR3 region: CASSPNLDTEAFF. The CDR3 region has the DNA TGTGCCAGCTCACCAAACTTGGACACTGAAGCTTTCTTT.

V is TRBV6-1 and J is TRBJ2-2; 10 positions match TRBD1. This CDR3 spans 16 amino acids. V dropped 4 bases and J dropped 4; count of bases not matched to a gene: 6. Per the germline V gene, CDR1 is MNHNS and CDR2 is SASEGT. This CDR3 reads CASSARQGAITGELFF. In DNA form, the CDR3 reads TGTGCCAGCAGTGCTAGACAGGGGGCGATCACCGGGGAGCTGTTTTTT.

The chain employs TRBV2 and TRBJ1-5; 9 bases match TRBD1. The CDR3 has 15 residues. The germline CDR1 and CDR2 sequences are SNHLY and FYNNEI. V dropped 5 bases and J dropped 7; count of bases not matched to a gene: 9. The CDR3 spells CASSFRDRARQPQHF. The CDR3 nucleotides are TGTGCCAGCAGTTTCCGGGACAGGGCACGGCAGCCCCAGCATTTT.

The CDR3 is CASSLGTANYGYTF. CDR3 DNA sequence: TGTGCCAGCAGTCTCGGGACAGCAAACTATGGCTACACCTTC. The J gene is TRBJ1-2, the V gene TRBV7-8; 7 bases agree with TRBD1. The CDR3 extends over 14 amino acids. Germline loops: CDR1 SGHVS, CDR2 FQNEAQ. The ends lost 6 bases at V and 2 bases at J; junction bases unmatched: 6. The full variable domain, its missing parts supplied by reference TRBV7-8 and TRBJ1-2, is GAGVSQSPRYKVAKRGQDVALRCDPISGHVSLFWYQQALGQGPEFLTYFQNEAQLDKSGLPSDRFFAERPEGSVSTLKIQRTQQEDSAVYLCASSLGTANYGYTFGSGTRLTVV.

The chain employs TRBV18 and TRBJ1-4; 8 nucleotides agree with TRBD1. V was clipped by 3 bases and J by 3 bases; unmatched bases: 9. Germline V gives CDR1 KGHSH, CDR2 LQKENI. The CDR3 runs to 17 residues. The CDR3 region is CASSPLTGGNANEKLFF. DNA for the CDR3: TGTGCCAGCTCACCGCTAACAGGGGGGAATGCTAATGAAAAACTGTTTTTT.

The V gene is TRBV6-6, the J gene TRBJ1-2; 10 positions agree with TRBD1. Germline V CDR1 and CDR2: MNHNY, SVGAGI (reference sequence). V was clipped by 3 bases and J by 7 bases; unmatched bases: 8. CDR3 length: 15 residues. The CDR3 here is CASSYSAGQGTGYTF. CDR3 DNA: TGTGCCAGCAGTTATTCTGCGGGACAGGGGACTGGCTACACCTTC.

V and J are TRBV12-5 and TRBJ2-6; D gene ambiguous. The CDR3 is 13 amino acids. Between the trimmed V and J ends, which lost 10 bases and 0 bases, there was a span of 7 bases. Germline-derived CDR1 and CDR2 are LGHNT and FRNRAP. The CDR3 DNA sequence: TGTGCTACAACGAGCTCTGGGGCCAACGTCCTGACTTTC. Its translation: CATTSSGANVLTF.

V gene TRBV7-2 combines with J gene TRBJ2-1; D is unclear. The germline CDR1 and CDR2 sequences are SGHTA and FQGNSA. This CDR3 has 14 residues. Trimming took 1 base from V and 9 from J, leaving 13 bases between them. The CDR3 loop is CASSLGFSSSEQFF. The CDR3 bases are TGTGCCAGCAGCTTAGGGTTTAGCTCTAGTGAGCAGTTCTTC.

The genes are TRBV7-2 and TRBJ1-2; no definite D call. The germline CDR1 and CDR2 sequences are SGHTA and FQGNSA. CDR3 length: 17 residues. V lost 0 bases and J lost 0, with 14 bases in between. CDR3 DNA: TGTGCCAGCAGCTTAGCCCCCGGGAGTTCAGCTAACTATGGCTACACCTTC. Translating it yields CASSLAPGSSANYGYTF. Looking up the rest from reference TRBV7-2 and TRBJ1-2 gives the full variable domain: GAGVSQSPSNKVTEKGKDVELRCDPISGHTALYWYRQSLGQGLEFLIYFQGNSAPDKSGLPSDRFSAERTGGSVSTLTIQRTQQEDSAVYLCASSLAPGSSANYGYTFGSGTRLTVV.

This clone is classed as medium-sized. The V and J genes are TRBV6-5 and TRBJ2-1, with 14 nucleotides matching TRBD2. Unmatched junction bases numbered 13, after V lost 5 bases and J lost 16 bases. Germline V gene data show CDR1 as MNHEY and CDR2 as SVGAGI. The CDR3 has 15 residues. The CDR3 protein is CASSLETSGGGRSFF. CDR3 DNA sequence: TGTGCCAGCAGTCTTGAGACTAGCGGGGGGGGCCGGTCTTTCTTC.